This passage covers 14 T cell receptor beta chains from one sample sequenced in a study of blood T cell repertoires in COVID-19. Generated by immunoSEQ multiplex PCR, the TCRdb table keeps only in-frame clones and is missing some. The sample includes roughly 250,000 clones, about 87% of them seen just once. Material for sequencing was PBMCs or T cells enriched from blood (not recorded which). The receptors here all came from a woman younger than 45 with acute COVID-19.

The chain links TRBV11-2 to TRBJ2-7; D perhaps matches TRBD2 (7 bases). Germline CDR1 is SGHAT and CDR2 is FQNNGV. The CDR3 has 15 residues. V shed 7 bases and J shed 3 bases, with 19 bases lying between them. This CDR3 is CASNFAGGQLYEQYF. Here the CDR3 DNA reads TGTGCCAGCAACTTTGCCGGGGGGCAGCTCTACGAGCAGTACTTC. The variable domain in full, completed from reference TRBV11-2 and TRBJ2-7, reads EAGVAQSPRYKIIEKRQSVAFWCNPISGHATLYWYQQILGQGPKLLIQFQNNGVVDDSQLPKDRFSAERLKGVDSTLKIQPAKLEDSAVYLCASNFAGGQLYEQYFGPGTRLTVT.

CDR3 amino acids: CASSYGPGRYQPQHF. Written as DNA, the CDR3 is TGTGCCAGCAGTTACGGGCCAGGGCGTTATCAGCCCCAGCATTTT. The chain carries TRBV6-2 or TRBV6-3 and TRBJ1-5; possibly TRBD1 for D (5 bases). Between the trimmed V and J ends, which lost 2 bases and 5 bases, there was a span of 13 bases. The CDR3 covers 15 residues. Germline CDR1 reads MNHEY; CDR2 reads SVGEGT.

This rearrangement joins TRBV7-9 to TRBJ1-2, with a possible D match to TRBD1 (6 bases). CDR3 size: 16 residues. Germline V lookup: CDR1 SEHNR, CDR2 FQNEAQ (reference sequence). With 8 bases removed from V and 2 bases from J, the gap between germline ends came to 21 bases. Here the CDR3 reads CASSDTGEGGNYGYTF. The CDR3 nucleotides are TGTGCCAGCTCCGACACCGGGGAGGGGGGAAACTATGGCTACACCTTC.

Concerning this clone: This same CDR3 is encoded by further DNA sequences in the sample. CDR3 residues: CASSPKETQYF. The CDR3 region has the DNA TGTGCCAGCTCACCCAAAGAGACCCAGTACTTC. The chain carries TRBV18 and TRBJ2-5, with D uncertain. Germline CDR1 KGHSH, CDR2 LQKENI. Trimming shortened V by 3 bases and J by 3 bases, and 2 bases separated the two germline ends. This CDR3 has 11 residues.

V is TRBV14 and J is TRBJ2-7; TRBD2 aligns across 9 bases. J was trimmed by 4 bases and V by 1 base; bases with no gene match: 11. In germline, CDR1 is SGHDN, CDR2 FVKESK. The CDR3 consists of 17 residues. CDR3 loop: CASSQVARGGSSYEQYF. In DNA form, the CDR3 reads TGTGCCAGCAGCCAAGTTGCGCGGGGGGGCAGCTCTTACGAGCAGTACTTC.

CDR3 region: CAISGDSYEQYF. As DNA, the CDR3 is TGTGCCATCAGTGGGGACAGCTACGAGCAGTACTTC. This rearrangement joins TRBV10-3 to TRBJ2-7; 7 bases fit TRBD1. Germline CDR1 reads ENHRY; CDR2 reads SYGVKD. The CDR3 loop spans 12 amino acids. V dropped 4 bases and J dropped 3; count of bases not matched to a gene: 0.

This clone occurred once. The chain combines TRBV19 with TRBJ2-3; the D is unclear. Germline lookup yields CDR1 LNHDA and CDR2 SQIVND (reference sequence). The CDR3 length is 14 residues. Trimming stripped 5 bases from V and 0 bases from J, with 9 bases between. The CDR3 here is CASSVAPSTDTQYF. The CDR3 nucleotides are TGTGCCAGTAGTGTGGCACCCAGCACAGATACGCAGTATTTT.

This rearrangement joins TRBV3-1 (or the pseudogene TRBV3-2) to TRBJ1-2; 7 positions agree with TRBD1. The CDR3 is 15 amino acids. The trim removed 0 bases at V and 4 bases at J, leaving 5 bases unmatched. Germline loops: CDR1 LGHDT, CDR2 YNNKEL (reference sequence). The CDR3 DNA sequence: TGTGCCAGCAGCCAAGACACGACAGGGTCCTATGGCTACACCTTC. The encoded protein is CASSQDTTGSYGYTF.

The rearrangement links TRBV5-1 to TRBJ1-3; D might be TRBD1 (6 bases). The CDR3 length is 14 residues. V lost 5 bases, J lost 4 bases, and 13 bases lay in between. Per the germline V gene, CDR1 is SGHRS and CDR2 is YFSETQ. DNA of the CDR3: TGCGCCAGCAGGCTCGGGACAACGGGAAACACCATATATTTT. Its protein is CASRLGTTGNTIYF.

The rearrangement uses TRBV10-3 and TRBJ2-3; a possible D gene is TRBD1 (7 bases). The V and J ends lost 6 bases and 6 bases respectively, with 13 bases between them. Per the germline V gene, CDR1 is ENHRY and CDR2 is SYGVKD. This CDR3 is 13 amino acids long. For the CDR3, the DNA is TGTGCCATCAGAGGGCAGGGGGGCGATACGCAGTATTTT. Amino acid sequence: CAIRGQGGDTQYF.

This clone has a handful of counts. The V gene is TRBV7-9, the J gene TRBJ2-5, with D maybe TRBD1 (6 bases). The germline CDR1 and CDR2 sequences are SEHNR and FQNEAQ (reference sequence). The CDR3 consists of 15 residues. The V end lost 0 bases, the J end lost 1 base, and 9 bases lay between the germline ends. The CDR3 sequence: CASSLARGFQETQYF. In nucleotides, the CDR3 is TGTGCCAGCAGCTTAGCCAGGGGCTTCCAAGAGACCCAGTACTTC.

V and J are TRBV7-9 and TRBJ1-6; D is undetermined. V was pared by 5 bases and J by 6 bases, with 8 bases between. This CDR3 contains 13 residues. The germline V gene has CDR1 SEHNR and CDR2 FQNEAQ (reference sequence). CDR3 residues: CASSPPFNSPLHF. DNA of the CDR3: TGTGCCAGCAGCCCCCCGTTTAATTCACCCCTCCACTTT.

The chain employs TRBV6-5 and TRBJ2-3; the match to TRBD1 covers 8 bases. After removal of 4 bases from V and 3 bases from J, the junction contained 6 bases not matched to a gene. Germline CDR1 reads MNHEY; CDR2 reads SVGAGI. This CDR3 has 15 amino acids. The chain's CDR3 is CASSWTGLGTDTQYF. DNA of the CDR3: TGTGCCAGCAGTTGGACAGGGCTCGGGACAGATACGCAGTATTTT.

CDR3 DNA: TGTGCCAGCAGCCAAGATTTGGCCAGCGGGGGCGTGGGGCAGTTCTTC. It yields the protein CASSQDLASGGVGQFF. This chain links TRBV3-1 (or the pseudogene TRBV3-2) with TRBJ2-1; 8 nucleotides match TRBD2. Per germline, CDR1 LGHDT and CDR2 YNNKEL (reference sequence). V trimming: 0 bases; J trimming: 12 bases; junction bases outside the gene matches: 13. This CDR3 has 16 residues.